What follows are 9 T cell receptor beta chains derived from one specimen sequenced in a study of blood T cells in healthy people across ages. Primers used in a second PCR of about 7 to 12 cycles were a sample-barcoded 5' primer and a J-beta primer mix. TCRdb reprocessed the 5' RACE reads with MiXCR, giving one entry per CDR3 protein. The sample has over a million distinct CDR3 sequences, more than 40% seen once. Sequencing was performed on blood. Every receptor here comes from a woman aged 55 to 70 in good health.

V is TRBV11-2 and J is TRBJ1-2; tentatively, D is TRBD1 (6 bases). CDR1 and CDR2 (germline): SGHAT, FQNNGV. This CDR3 has 16 amino acids. The V end lost 5 bases, the J end lost 2 bases, and 18 bases lay between the germline ends. For the CDR3, the DNA is TGTGCCAGCAGCCCACAGTCGGGGGCGGCAAACTATGGCTACACCTTC. Its translation: CASSPQSGAANYGYTF. Drawing the rest from reference TRBV11-2 and TRBJ1-2, the complete variable domain is EAGVAQSPRYKIIEKRQSVAFWCNPISGHATLYWYQQILGQGPKLLIQFQNNGVVDDSQLPKDRFSAERLKGVDSTLKIQPAKLEDSAVYLCASSPQSGAANYGYTFGSGTRLTVV.

The chain combines TRBV9 with TRBJ2-1, with TRBD2 matching 9 bases. Per germline, CDR1 SGDLS and CDR2 YYNGEE. The CDR3 runs 16 residues. V trimming: 3 bases; J trimming: 7 bases; junction bases outside the gene matches: 11. The CDR3 here is CASSEPRGGRANEQFF. As DNA, the CDR3 is TGTGCCAGCAGCGAACCCAGGGGCGGGAGGGCTAATGAGCAGTTCTTC.

V and J are TRBV5-6 and TRBJ2-3, with D tentatively TRBD1 or TRBD2 (5 bases each). V lost 3 bases to trimming and J lost 4 bases, with 18 bases between them. The CDR3 has 16 residues. Looked up from germline, CDR1 is SGHDT and CDR2 is YYEEEE. DNA of the CDR3: TGTGCCAGCAGCTCTAGGACGTTTAGAGGGGCAGATACGCAGTATTTT. Encoded protein: CASSSRTFRGADTQYF.

The chain combines TRBV6-6 with TRBJ1-5; the D is unclear. The germline V gene encodes CDR1 MNHNY and CDR2 SVGAGI (reference sequence). The CDR3 loop spans 13 amino acids. Trimming cost V 5 bases and J 5 bases, with 10 bases left between them. CDR3 residues: CASSGSVDQPQHF. The CDR3, as DNA: TGTGCCAGCAGTGGGTCTGTGGATCAGCCCCAGCATTTT.

The V and J genes are TRBV20-1 and TRBJ2-5; D not certain. Germline assignment: CDR1 DFQATT and CDR2 SNEGSKA (reference sequence). The CDR3 contains 12 residues. Trimming removed 5 bases at V and 3 bases at J, with 10 bases between. The CDR3 DNA follows: TGCAGTGCTCCCGACTGGGAAGAGACCCAGTACTTC. It codes for CSAPDWEETQYF.

The chain employs TRBV6-5 and TRBJ1-2, with 11 nucleotides matching TRBD1. The ends lost 2 bases at V and 7 bases at J; junction bases unmatched: 12. The V gene's germline CDR1 is MNHEY and CDR2 SVGAGI. CDR3 length: 17 amino acids. The CDR3 sequence is CASSYPPGQGAWSGYTF. The CDR3, as DNA: TGTGCCAGCAGTTACCCTCCCGGACAGGGGGCTTGGAGTGGCTACACCTTC.

Concerning this clonotype itself: A read error may account for a junction end that differs from germline. The chain has TRBV7-9 and TRBJ2-1; 8 bases align to TRBD1. The germline V gene encodes CDR1 SEHNR and CDR2 FQNEAQ (reference sequence). The CDR3 extends over 12 amino acids. The CDR3 sequence: CTSSFPDRGEFF. Written as DNA, the CDR3 is TGTACCAGCAGCTTTCCCGACAGGGGCGAGTTCTTC.

The rearrangement joins TRBV20-1 to TRBJ2-2; 10 positions agree with TRBD1. The germline V gene has CDR1 DFQATT and CDR2 SNEGSKA (reference sequence). Trimming took 6 bases from V and 2 from J; bases not matched to a gene: 9. This CDR3 contains 16 residues. The CDR3 here is CSANKWDRGNTGELFF. CDR3 DNA: TGCAGTGCAAACAAATGGGACAGGGGTAACACCGGGGAGCTGTTTTTT.

CDR3 sequence reads: CASTGLGGRNDNEQFF. The CDR3 nucleotides read TGTGCCAGCACGGGGCTTGGCGGGAGGAACGACAATGAGCAGTTCTTC. The chain employs TRBV2 and TRBJ2-1; 8 bases fit TRBD2. V lost 7 bases and J lost 5; bases outside the gene matches: 13. The germline gives CDR1 SNHLY, CDR2 FYNNEI. This CDR3 comprises 16 residues.